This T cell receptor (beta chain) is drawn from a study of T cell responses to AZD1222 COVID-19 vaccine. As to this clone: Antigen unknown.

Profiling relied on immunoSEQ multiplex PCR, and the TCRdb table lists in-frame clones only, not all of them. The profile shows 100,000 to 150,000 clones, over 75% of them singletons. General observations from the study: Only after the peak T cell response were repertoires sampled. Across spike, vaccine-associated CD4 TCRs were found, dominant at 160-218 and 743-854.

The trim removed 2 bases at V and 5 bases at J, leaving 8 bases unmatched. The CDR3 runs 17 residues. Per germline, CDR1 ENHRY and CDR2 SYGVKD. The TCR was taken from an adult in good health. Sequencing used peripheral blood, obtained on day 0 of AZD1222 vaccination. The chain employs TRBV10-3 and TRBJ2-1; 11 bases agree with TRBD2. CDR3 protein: CAISERQPGLADNEQFF. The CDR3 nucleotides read TGTGCCATCAGTGAGCGACAACCGGGACTAGCGGACAATGAGCAGTTCTTC.